The sequence of this TCR beta chain was determined in a study of T cell responses to AZD1222 COVID-19 vaccine. Overall study results and limits: Spike as a whole was targeted by vaccine-associated CD4 TCRs, dominant at 160-218 and 743-854. Spike-specific TCR breadth and depth rose after two AZD1222 doses.

Per the germline V gene, CDR1 is SGHDT and CDR2 is YYEEEE. The CDR3 runs 17 residues. With V trimmed by 2 bases and J by 2 bases, 7 bases remained unmatched. Profiled with immunoSEQ multiplex PCR; TCRdb holds only in-frame clones, not every one. Among about 67,000 clones listed, under 90% were seen once. To note about this clone: What it binds is not known.

This chain connects TRBV5-6 to TRBJ2-3; 11 bases line up with TRBD2. The source of this sequence is an adult who received the AZD1222 COVID-19 vaccine. The material was peripheral blood, obtained 28 days after the second AZD1222 dose. The CDR3 protein is CASSLELAGAFTDTQYF. DNA for the CDR3: TGTGCCAGCAGCTTAGAACTAGCGGGGGCTTTCACAGATACGCAGTATTTT.